These 5 T cell receptor beta chains originate from one sample sequenced in a study of control samples from healthy donors and cancer patients. The table came from immunoSEQ multiplex PCR; TCRdb's copy has only in-frame clones and leaves some out. The table includes 40,000 to 45,000 clones, roughly 65% detected once. Input material: formalin-fixed, paraffin-embedded tissue. These receptors were taken from a male donor with melanoma.

V gene TRBV5-1 combines with J gene TRBJ2-6; 7 nucleotides agree with TRBD1. With V trimmed by 7 bases and J by 0 bases, 13 bases remained unmatched. From germline, CDR1 is SGHRS and CDR2 YFSETQ. The CDR3 is made up of 18 amino acids. The CDR3 reads CASSLDRSIRSGANVLTF. DNA for the CDR3: TGCGCCAGCTCGTTGGACAGGTCAATTCGCTCTGGGGCCAACGTCCTGACTTTC.

The chain couples TRBV6-5 to TRBJ1-4; D is unclear. V was trimmed by 6 bases and J by 0 bases, leaving 11 bases between them. This CDR3 has 15 residues. CDR1 and CDR2 (germline): MNHEY, SVGAGI. The CDR3 DNA reads TGTGCCAGCAGACGTACAGTTGCAACTAATGAAAAACTGTTTTTT. It yields the protein CASRRTVATNEKLFF.

In this sample, this clone turned up once. The chain uses TRBV30 and TRBJ1-2, with D possibly TRBD1 on 6 matching bases. The CDR3 spans 15 residues. Germline CDR1 GTSNPN, CDR2 SVGIG (reference sequence). Trimming removed 3 bases from V and 5 bases from J, with 19 bases in between. The CDR3 spells CAWRGRDRFTYGYTF. The CDR3 nucleotides are TGTGCCTGGAGAGGTAGAGACAGGTTCACTTATGGCTACACCTTC.

This clone was detected a few times. The J gene is TRBJ2-7, the V gene TRBV28; TRBD2 matches at 9 bases. This CDR3 spans 14 amino acids. Germline CDR1 is MDHEN and CDR2 is SYDVKM. V shed 6 bases, J shed 6 bases, and the junction held 9 bases outside the gene matches. CDR3 region: CASRPGLAVGEQYF. CDR3 sequence (DNA): TGTGCCAGCAGGCCGGGACTAGCTGTTGGCGAGCAGTACTTC.

This rearrangement joins TRBV3-1 (or the pseudogene TRBV3-2) to TRBJ1-3; D gene unclear. CDR3 size: 17 residues. Between the trimmed V and J ends, which lost 1 base and 0 bases, there was a span of 13 bases. The germline V gene encodes CDR1 LGHDT and CDR2 YNNKEL (reference sequence). The CDR3 DNA sequence: TGTGCCAGCAGCCAAGTCGGAAACCGAAACTCTGGAAACACCATATATTTT. Amino acid sequence: CASSQVGNRNSGNTIYF.